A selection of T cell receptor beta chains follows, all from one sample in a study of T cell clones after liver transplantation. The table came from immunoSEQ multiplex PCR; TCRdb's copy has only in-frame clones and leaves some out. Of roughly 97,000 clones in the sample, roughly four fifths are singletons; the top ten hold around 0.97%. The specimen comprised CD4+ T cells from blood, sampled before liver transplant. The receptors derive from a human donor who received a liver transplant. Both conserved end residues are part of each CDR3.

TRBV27,CASNPAGVSYEQYF
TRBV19,CASYGGNSYNSPLHF
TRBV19,CASSPPSGRATGELFF
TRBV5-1,CASSTDPQLGYTF
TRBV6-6,CASSYRVNEQFF
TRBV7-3,CASSLEGGGYNEQFF
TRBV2,CASRVDRGGNQPQHF
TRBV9,CASSRQGAYNEQFF
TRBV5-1,CASSPGGLRTEAFF
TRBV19,CASSQGQSWRYTF
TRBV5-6,CASSLVGVMGGYTF
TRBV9,CASSVGEDFNYGYTF
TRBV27,CASSSVDTLFYEQYF
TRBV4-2,CASSQDGGEDTQYF
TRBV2,CATARWNTYEQYF
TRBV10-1,CASSEWDSRSEEQFF
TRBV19,CASSRGSGRSGTIEQFF
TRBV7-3,CASSYTGYNEQFF
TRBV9,CASSVSGTSGRETQYF
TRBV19,CASSVGGLPNQPQHF
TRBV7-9,CASSFVSPGETQYF
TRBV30,CAWRRIAGGHNEQFF
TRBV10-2,CASSEAGQVSDGELFF
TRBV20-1,CSAREFAEAFF
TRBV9,CASSGFVGGEQYF
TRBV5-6,CASSWGTSGGRAYNEQFF
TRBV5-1,CASSLANGNTEAFF
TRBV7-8,CASSHANQQGSSGNTIYF
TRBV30,CAWSSNRVYEQYF
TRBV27,CASSSGQAEFRTGELFF
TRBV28,CASSLGPAGGAGSGELFF
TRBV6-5,CASRLTSYNEQFF
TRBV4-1,CASSFRLAGENTGELFF
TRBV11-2,CASSLEQAVGGELFF
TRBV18,CASSPRTSGGAQADTQYF
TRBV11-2,CASSPRDENQPQHF
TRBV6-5,CASSYSSLREETQYF
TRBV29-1,CSVGFRSFSYEQYF
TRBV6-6,CASSTFFGQGQETQYF
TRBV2,CASSSTGTVFSGANVLTF
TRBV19,CASSDMRGQRNQPQHF
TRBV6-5,CASSNLFGARETQYF
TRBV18,CASTSQNTGGNYEQYF
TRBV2,CASSTSGGFEKLFF
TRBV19,CASSTGRIAGASTDTQYF
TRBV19,CASRARGDSNQPQHF
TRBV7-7,CASSLGTGSTDTQYF
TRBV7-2,CASRNLGGNSPLHF
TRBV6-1,CASSGGRTGLGEQYF